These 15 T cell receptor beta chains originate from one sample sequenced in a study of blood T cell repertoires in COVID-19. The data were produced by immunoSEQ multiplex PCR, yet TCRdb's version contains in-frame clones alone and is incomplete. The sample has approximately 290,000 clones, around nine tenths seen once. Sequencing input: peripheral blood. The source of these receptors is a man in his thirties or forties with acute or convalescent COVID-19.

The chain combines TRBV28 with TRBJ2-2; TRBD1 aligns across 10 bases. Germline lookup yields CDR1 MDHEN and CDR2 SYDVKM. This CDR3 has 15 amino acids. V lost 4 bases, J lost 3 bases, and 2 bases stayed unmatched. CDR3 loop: CASSWGQGYTGELFF. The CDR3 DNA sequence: TGTGCCAGCAGTTGGGGACAGGGGTACACCGGGGAGCTGTTTTTT.

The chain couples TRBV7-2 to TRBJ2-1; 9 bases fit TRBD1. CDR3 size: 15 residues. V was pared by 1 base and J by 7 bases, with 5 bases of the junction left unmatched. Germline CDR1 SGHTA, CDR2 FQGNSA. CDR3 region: CASSLGGTGMNEQFF. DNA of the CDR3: TGTGCCAGCAGCTTAGGAGGGACAGGGATGAATGAGCAGTTCTTC.

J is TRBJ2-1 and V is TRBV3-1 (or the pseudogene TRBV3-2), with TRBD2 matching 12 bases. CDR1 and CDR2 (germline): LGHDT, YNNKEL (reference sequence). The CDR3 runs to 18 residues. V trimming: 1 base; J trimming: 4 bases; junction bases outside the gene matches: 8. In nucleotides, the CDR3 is TGTGCCAGCAGCCAAGCCCGGGCTGGACTAGCGGGATACAATGAGCAGTTCTTC. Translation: CASSQARAGLAGYNEQFF.

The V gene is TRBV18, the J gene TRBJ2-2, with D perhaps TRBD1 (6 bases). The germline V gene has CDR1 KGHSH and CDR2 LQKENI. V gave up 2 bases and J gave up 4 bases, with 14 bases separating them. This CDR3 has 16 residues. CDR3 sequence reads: CASSPKGGTTTGELFF. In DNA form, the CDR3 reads TGTGCCAGCTCACCAAAAGGGGGAACTACCACCGGGGAGCTGTTTTTT.

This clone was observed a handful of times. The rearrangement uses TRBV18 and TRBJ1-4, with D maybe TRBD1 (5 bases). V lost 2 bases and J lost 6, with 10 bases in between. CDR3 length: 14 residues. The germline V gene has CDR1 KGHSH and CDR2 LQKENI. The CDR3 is CASSPTGTDEKLFF. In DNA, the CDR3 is TGTGCCAGCTCACCAACAGGTACTGATGAAAAACTGTTTTTT.

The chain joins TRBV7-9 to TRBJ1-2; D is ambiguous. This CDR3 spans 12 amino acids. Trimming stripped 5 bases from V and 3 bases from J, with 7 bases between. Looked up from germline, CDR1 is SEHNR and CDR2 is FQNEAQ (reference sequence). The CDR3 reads CASSPGDYGYTF. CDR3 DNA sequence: TGTGCCAGCAGCCCAGGCGACTATGGCTACACCTTC. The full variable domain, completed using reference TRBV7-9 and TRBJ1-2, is DTGVSQNPRHKITKRGQNVTFRCDPISEHNRLYWYRQTLGQGPEFLTYFQNEAQLEKSRLLSDRFSAERPKGSFSTLEIQRTEQGDSAMYLCASSPGDYGYTFGSGTRLTVV.

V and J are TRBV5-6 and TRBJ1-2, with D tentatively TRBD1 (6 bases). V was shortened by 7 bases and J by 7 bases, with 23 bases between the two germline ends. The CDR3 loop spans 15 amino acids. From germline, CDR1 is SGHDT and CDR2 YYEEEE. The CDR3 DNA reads TGTGCCAGCTTCGACAGGTCTCGAGGGGTCGGTGGCTACACCTTC. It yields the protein CASFDRSRGVGGYTF.

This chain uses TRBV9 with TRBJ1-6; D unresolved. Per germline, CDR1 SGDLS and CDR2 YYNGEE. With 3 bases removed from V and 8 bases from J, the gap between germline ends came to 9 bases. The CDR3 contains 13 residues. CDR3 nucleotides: TGTGCCAGCAGCGCGAGCACTTATTCACCCCTCCACTTT. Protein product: CASSASTYSPLHF.

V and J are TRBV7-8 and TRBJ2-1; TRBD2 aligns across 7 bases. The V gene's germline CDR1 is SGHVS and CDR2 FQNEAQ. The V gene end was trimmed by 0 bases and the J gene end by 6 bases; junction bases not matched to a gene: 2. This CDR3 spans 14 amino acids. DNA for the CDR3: TGTGCCAGCAGCTTAGCCCCGGGGGGCAATGAGCAGTTCTTC. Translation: CASSLAPGGNEQFF.

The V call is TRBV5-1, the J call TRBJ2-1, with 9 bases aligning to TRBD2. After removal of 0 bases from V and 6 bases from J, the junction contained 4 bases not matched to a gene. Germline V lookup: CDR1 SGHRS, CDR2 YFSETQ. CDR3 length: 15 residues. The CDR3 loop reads CASSLASGVFNEQFF. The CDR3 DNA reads TGCGCCAGCAGCTTGGCTAGCGGGGTTTTCAATGAGCAGTTCTTC.

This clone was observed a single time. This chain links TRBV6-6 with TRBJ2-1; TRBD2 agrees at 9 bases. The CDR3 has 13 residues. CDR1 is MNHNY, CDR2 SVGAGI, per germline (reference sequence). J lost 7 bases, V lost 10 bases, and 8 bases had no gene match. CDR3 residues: CANSPAGGNEQFF. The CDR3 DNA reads TGTGCCAATTCTCCGGCGGGAGGGAATGAGCAGTTCTTC.

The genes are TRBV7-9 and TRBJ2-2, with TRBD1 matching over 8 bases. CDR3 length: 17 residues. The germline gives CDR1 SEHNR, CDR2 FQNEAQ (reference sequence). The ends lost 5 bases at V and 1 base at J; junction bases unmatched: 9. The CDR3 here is CASSQGQGSWNTGELFF. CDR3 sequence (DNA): TGTGCCAGCAGCCAAGGACAGGGTTCATGGAACACCGGGGAGCTGTTTTTT.

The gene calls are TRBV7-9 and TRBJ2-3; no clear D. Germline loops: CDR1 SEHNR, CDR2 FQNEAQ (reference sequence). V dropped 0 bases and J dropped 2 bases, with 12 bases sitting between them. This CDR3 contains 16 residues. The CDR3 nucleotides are TGTGCCAGCAGCTTAGCGCCACAGCAGCCCACAGATACGCAGTATTTT. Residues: CASSLAPQQPTDTQYF.

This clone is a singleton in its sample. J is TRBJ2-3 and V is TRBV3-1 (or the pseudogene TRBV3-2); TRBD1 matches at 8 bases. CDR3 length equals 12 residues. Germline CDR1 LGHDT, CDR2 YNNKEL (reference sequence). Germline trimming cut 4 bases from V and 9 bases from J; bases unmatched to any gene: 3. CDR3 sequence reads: CASSLDRGTQYF. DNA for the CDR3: TGTGCCAGCAGCCTAGACAGGGGAACGCAGTATTTT.

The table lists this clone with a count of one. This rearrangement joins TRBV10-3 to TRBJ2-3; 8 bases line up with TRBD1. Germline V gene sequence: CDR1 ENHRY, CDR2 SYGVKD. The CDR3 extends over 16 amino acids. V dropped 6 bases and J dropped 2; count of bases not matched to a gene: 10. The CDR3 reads CAIRRGTGLITDTQYF. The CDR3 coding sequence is TGTGCCATCAGACGCGGGACAGGACTTATCACAGATACGCAGTATTTT.